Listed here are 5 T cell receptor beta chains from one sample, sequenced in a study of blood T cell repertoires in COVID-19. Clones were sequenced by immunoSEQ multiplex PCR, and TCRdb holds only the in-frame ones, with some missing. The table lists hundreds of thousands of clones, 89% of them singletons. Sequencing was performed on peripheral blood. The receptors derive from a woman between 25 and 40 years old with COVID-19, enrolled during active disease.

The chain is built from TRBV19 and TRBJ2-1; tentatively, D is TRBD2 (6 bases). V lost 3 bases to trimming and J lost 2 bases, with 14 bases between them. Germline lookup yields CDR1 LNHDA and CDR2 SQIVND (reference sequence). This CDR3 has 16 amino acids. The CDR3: CASSMSGGRTYNEQFF. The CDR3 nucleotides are TGTGCCAGTAGTATGAGCGGTGGGAGGACCTACAATGAGCAGTTCTTC.

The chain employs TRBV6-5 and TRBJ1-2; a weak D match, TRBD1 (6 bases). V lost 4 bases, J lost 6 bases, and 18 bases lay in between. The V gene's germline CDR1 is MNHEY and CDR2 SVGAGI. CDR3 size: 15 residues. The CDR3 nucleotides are TGTGCCAGCAGTTCTCCCTCGACAGGAGATAATGGCTACACCTTC. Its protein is CASSSPSTGDNGYTF.

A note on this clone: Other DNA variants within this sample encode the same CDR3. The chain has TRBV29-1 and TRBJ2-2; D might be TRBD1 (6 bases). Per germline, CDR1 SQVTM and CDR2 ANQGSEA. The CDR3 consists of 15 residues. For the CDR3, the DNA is TGCAGTGTTAGTCTGGGGGCGCGGGACACCGGGGAGCTGTTTTTT. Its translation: CSVSLGARDTGELFF.

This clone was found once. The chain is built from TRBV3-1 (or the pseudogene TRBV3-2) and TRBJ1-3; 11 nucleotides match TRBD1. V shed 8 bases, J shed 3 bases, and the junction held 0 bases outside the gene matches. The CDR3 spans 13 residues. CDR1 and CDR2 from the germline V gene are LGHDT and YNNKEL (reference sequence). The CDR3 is CASGTGGGNTIYF. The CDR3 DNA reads TGTGCCAGCGGGACAGGGGGTGGAAACACCATATATTTT.

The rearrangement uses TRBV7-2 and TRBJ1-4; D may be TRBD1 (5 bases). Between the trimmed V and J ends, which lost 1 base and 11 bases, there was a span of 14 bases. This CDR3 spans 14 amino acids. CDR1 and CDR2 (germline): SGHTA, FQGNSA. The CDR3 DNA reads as TGTGCCAGCAGCTTAGGGCAGGGTTTGGGGAAACTGTTTTTT. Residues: CASSLGQGLGKLFF. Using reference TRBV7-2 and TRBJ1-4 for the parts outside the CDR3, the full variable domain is GAGVSQSPSNKVTEKGKDVELRCDPISGHTALYWYRQSLGQGLEFLIYFQGNSAPDKSGLPSDRFSAERTGGSVSTLTIQRTQQEDSAVYLCASSLGQGLGKLFFGSGTQLSVL.